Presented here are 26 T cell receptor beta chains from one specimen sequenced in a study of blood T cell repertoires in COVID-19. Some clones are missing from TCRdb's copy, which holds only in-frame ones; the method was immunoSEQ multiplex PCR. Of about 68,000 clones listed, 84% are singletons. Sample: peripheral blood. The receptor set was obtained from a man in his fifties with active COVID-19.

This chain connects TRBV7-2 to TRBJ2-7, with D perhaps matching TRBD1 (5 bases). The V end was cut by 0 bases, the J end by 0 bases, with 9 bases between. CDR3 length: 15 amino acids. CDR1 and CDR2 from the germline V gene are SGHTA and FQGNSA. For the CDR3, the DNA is TGTGCCAGCAGCTTAGCACAGGACGCCTCCTACGAGCAGTACTTC. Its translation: CASSLAQDASYEQYF.

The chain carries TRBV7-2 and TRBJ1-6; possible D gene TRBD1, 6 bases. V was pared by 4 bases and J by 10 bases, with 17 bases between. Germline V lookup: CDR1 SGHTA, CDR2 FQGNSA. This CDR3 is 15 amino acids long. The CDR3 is CASSSREGGVSPLHF. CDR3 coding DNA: TGTGCCAGCAGCTCTAGGGAGGGGGGAGTCTCACCCCTCCACTTT.

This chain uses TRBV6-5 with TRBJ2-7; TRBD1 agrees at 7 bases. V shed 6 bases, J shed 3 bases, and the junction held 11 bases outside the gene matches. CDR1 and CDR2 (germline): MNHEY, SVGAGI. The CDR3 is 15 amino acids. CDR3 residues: CASRSDRDSLYEQYF. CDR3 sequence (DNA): TGTGCCAGCAGATCTGACAGGGATAGTCTCTACGAGCAGTACTTC.

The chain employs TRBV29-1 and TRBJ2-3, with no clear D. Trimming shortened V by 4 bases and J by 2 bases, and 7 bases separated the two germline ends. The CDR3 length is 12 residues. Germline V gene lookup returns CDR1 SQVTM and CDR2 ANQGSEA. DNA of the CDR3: TGCAGCGTTGCAGGCCCCACAGATACGCAGTATTTT. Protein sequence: CSVAGPTDTQYF.

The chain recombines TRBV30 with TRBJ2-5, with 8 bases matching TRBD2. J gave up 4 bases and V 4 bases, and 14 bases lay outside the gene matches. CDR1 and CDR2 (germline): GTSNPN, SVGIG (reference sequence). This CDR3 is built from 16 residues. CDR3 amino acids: CAWKEYRVAGGETQYF. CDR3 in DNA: TGTGCCTGGAAAGAATACAGGGTTGCGGGAGGAGAGACCCAGTACTTC.

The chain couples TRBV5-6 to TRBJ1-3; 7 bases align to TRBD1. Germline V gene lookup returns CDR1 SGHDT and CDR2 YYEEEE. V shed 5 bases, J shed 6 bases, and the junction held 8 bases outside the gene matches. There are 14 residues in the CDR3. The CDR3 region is CASRHRDSSNTIYF. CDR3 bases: TGTGCCAGCAGACACCGGGACAGCTCAAACACCATATATTTT.

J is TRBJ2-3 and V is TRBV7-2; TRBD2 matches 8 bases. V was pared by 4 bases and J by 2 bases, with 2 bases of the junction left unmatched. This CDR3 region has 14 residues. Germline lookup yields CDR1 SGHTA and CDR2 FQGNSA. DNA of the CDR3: TGTGCCAGCAGCTCAGGACTAGCCACAGATACGCAGTATTTT. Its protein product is CASSSGLATDTQYF. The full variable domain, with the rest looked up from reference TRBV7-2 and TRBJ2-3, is GAGVSQSPSNKVTEKGKDVELRCDPISGHTALYWYRQSLGQGLEFLIYFQGNSAPDKSGLPSDRFSAERTGGSVSTLTIQRTQQEDSAVYLCASSSGLATDTQYFGPGTRLTVL.

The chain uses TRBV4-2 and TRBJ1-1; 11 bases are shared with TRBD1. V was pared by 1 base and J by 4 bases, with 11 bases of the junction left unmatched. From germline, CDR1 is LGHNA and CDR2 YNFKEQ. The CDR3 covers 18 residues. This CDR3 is CASSQVRDGQGAGTEAFF. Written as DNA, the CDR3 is TGTGCCAGCAGCCAAGTCAGGGATGGACAGGGGGCCGGCACTGAAGCTTTCTTT.

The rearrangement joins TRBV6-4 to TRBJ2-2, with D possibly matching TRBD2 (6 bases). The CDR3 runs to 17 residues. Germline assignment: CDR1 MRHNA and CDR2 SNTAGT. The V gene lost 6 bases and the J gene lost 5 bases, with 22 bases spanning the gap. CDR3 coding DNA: TGTGCCAGCAGCCGGCAATTTGGAGGGCGGAGTACCGGGGAGCTGTTTTTT. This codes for CASSRQFGGRSTGELFF.

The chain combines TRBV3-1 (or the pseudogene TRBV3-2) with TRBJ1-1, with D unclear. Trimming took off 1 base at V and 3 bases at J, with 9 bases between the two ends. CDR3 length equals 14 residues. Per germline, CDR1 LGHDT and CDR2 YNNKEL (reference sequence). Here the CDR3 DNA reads TGTGCCAGCAGCCAAGGAGGTTTGGACACTGAAGCTTTCTTT. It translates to CASSQGGLDTEAFF.

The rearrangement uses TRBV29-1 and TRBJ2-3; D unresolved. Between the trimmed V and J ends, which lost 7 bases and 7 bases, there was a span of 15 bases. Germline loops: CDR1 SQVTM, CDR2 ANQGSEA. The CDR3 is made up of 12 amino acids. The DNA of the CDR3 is TGCAGCGGATCAGACCTGGAGTATACGCAGTATTTT. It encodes CSGSDLEYTQYF.

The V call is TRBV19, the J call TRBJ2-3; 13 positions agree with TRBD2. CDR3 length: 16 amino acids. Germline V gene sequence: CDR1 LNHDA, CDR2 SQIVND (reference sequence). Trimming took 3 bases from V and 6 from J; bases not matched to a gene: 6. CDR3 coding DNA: TGTGCCAGTAGTATGCGACTAGCGGGGGGTTTGGATACGCAGTATTTT. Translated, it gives CASSMRLAGGLDTQYF.

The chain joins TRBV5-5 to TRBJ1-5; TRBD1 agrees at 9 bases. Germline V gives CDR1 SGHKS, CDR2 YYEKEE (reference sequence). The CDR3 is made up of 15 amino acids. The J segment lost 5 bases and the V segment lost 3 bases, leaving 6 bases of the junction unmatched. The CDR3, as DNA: TGTGCCAGCAGCTCAAGACAGGGGGGGGATCAGCCCCAGCATTTT. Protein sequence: CASSSRQGGDQPQHF.

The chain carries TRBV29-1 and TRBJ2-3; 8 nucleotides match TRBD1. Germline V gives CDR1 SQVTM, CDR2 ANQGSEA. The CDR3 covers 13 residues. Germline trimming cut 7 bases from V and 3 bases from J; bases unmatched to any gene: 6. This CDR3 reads CSGRQGSTDTQYF. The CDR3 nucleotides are TGCAGCGGACGACAGGGGAGTACAGATACGCAGTATTTT.

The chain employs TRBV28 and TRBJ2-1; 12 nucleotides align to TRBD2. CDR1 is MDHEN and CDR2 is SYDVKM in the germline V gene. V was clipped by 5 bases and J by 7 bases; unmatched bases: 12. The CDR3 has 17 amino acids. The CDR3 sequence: CASSLTGFLAGGNEQFF. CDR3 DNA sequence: TGTGCCAGCAGTCTAACAGGGTTCCTAGCGGGGGGGAATGAGCAGTTCTTC.

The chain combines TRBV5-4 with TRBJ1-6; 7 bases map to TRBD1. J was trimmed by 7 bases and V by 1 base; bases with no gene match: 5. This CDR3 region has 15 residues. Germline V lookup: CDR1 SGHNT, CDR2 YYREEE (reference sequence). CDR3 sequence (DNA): TGTGCCAGCAGCTTGAGGACAGGCTCCAATTCACCCCTCCACTTT. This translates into CASSLRTGSNSPLHF.

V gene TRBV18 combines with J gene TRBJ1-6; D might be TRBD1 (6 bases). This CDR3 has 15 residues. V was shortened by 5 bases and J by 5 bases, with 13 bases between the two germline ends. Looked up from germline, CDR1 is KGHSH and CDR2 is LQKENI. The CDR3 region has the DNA TGTGCCAGCTCATCCCACACAGGGAATAATTCACCCCTCCACTTT. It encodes CASSSHTGNNSPLHF.

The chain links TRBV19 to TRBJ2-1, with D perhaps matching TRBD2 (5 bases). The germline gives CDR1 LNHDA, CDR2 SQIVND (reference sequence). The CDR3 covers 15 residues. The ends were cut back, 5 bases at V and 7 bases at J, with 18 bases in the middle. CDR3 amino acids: CASSPGNFGTNEQFF. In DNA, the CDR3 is TGTGCCAGTAGTCCCGGGAACTTCGGTACAAATGAGCAGTTCTTC.

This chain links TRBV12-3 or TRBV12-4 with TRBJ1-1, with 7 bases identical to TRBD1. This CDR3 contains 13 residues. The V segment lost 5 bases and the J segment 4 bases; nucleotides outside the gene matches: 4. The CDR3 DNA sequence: TGTGCCAGCAGTATGGACAGGAGCACTGAAGCTTTCTTT. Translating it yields CASSMDRSTEAFF.

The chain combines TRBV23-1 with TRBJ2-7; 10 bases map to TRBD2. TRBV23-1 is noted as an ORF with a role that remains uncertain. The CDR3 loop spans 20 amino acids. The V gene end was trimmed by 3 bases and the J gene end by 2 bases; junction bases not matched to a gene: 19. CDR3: CASSHPIPGLAPNPPYEQYF. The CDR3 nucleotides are TGCGCCAGCAGTCATCCTATCCCGGGACTAGCGCCTAACCCTCCCTACGAGCAGTACTTC.

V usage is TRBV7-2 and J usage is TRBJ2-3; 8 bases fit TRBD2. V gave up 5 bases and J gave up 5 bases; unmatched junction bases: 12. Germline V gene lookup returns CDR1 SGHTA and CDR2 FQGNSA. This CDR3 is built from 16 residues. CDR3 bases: TGTGCCAGCAGCCGCCCTCCGGGAGGGCCGGGAGATACGCAGTATTTT. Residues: CASSRPPGGPGDTQYF.

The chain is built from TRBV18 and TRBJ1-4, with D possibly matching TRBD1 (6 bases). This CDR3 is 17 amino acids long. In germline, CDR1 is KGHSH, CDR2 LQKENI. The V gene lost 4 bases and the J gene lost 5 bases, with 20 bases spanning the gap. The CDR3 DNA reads TGTGCCAGCTCACTGCAGAGCGGGGGGCAAGGAAATGAAAAACTGTTTTTT. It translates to CASSLQSGGQGNEKLFF.

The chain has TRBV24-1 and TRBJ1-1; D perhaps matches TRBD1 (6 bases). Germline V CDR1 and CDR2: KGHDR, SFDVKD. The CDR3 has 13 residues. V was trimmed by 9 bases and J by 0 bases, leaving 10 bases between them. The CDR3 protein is CATYRALNTEAFF. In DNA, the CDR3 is TGTGCCACCTACAGGGCCCTGAACACTGAAGCTTTCTTT.

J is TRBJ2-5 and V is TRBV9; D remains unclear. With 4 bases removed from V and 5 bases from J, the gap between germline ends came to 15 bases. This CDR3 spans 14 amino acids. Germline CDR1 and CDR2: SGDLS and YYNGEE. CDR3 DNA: TGTGCCAGCAGCCCATCAACCCCGGTCGAGACCCAGTACTTC. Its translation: CASSPSTPVETQYF.

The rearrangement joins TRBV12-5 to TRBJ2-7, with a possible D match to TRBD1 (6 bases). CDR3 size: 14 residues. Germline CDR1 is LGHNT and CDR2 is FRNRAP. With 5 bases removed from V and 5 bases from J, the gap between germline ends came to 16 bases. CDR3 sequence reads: CASGRGTPGDEQYF. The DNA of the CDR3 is TGTGCTAGTGGTAGGGGGACGCCAGGCGACGAGCAGTACTTC.

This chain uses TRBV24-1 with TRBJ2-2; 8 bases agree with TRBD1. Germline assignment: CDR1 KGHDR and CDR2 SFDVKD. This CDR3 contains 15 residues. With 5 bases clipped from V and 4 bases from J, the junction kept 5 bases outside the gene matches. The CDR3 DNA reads TGTGCCACCAGTGGACGGACAGGGAGCACCGGGGAGCTGTTTTTT. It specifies CATSGRTGSTGELFF.